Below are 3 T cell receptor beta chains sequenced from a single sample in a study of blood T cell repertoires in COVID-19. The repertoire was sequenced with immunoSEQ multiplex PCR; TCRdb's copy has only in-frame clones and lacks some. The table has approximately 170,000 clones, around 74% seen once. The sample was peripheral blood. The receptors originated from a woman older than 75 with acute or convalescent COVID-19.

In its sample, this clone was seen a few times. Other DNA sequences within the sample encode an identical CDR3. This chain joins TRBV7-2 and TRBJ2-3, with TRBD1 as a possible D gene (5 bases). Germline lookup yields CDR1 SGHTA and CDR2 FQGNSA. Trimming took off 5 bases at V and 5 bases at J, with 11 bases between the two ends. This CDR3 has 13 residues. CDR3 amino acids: CASSPQRGDTQYF. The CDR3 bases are TGTGCCAGCAGCCCTCAAAGGGGAGATACGCAGTATTTT.

CDR3 loop: CASSRRTGYNEQFF. The DNA of the CDR3 is TGTGCCAGCAGCCGACGGACAGGGTACAATGAGCAGTTCTTC. This chain connects TRBV5-5 to TRBJ2-1; 8 nucleotides align to TRBD1. Germline V gene lookup returns CDR1 SGHKS and CDR2 YYEKEE (reference sequence). V gave up 4 bases and J gave up 4 bases; unmatched junction bases: 4. This CDR3 contains 14 residues.

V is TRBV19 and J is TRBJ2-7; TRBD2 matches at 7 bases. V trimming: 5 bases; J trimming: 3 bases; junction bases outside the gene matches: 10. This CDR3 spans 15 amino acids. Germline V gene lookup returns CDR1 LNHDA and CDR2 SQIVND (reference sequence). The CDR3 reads CASSFGGSPLYEQYF. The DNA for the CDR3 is TGTGCCAGTAGTTTCGGGGGGAGCCCCCTCTACGAGCAGTACTTC. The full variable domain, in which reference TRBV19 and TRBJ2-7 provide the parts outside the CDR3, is DGGITQSPKYLFRKEGQNVTLSCEQNLNHDAMYWYRQDPGQGLRLIYYSQIVNDFQKGDIAEGYSVSREKKESFPLTVTSAQKNPTAFYLCASSFGGSPLYEQYFGPGTRLTVT.